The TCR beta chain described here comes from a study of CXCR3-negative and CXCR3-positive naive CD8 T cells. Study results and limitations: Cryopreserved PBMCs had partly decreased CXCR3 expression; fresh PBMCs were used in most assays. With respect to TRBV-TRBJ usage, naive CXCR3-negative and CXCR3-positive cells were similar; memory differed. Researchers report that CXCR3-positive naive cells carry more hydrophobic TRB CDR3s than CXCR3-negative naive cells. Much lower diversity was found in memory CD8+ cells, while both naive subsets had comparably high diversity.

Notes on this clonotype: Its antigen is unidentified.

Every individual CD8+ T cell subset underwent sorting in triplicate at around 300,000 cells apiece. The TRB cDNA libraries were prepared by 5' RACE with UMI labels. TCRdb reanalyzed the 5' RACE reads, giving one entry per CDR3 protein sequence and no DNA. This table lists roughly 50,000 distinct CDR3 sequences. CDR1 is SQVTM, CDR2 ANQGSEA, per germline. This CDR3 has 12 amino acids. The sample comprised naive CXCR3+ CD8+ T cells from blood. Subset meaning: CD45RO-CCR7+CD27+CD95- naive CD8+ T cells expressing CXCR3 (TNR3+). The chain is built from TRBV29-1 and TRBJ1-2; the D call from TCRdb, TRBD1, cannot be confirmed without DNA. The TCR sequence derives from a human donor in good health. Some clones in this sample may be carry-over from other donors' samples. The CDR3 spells CSADRGNYGYTF.